Listed below are T cell receptor beta chains from one sample, sequenced in a study of beta chain features in type 1 diabetes. Profiling relied on immunoSEQ multiplex PCR, and the TCRdb table lists in-frame clones only, not all of them. The repertoire holds 350,000 to 450,000 clones, with over 11% as singletons. The sequencing input was naive CD4+ T cells from blood. Receptors originate from a man aged 25-45 years in good health. The CDR3 runs from the conserved cysteine through the conserved F or W. The order of the fields is J gene, D gene, V gene, clone size, CDR3 DNA, CDR3 protein. A D gene is named only where the DNA matches it firmly. Rows give clone size only sometimes, using once, few, many, or a class for an expanded clone.

j_gene: TRBJ2-4; d_gene: .; v_gene: TRBV2; abundance: .; CDR3nt: TGTGCCAGCAGTGCCGTAAAACTAGCCAAAAACATTCAGTACTTC; CDR3aa: CASSAVKLAKNIQYF
j_gene: TRBJ2-3; d_gene: .; v_gene: TRBV7-9; abundance: .; CDR3nt: TGTGCCAGCAGCCAAGGACGGAGCACAGATACGCAGTATTTT; CDR3aa: CASSQGRSTDTQYF
j_gene: TRBJ1-5; d_gene: .; v_gene: TRBV7-2; abundance: .; CDR3nt: TGTGCCAGCAGCCTCGGAAGGGACACGTCCCAGCATTTT; CDR3aa: CASSLGRDTSQHF
j_gene: TRBJ1-5; d_gene: TRBD1; v_gene: TRBV19; abundance: few; CDR3nt: TGTGCCAGTAGGATGACAGGGAATAGCAATCAGCCCCAGCATTTT; CDR3aa: CASRMTGNSNQPQHF
j_gene: TRBJ1-1; d_gene: TRBD1; v_gene: TRBV6-7; abundance: few; CDR3nt: TGTGCCAGCAGTTACTCCCGGGACAGGGATGAGGTGAACACTGAAGCTTTCTTT; CDR3aa: CASSYSRDRDEVNTEAFF
j_gene: TRBJ2-2; d_gene: .; v_gene: TRBV4-3; abundance: few; CDR3nt: TGCGCCAGCAGCCAAGTTGAGAGGTCCGGGGAGCTGTTTTTT; CDR3aa: CASSQVERSGELFF
j_gene: TRBJ2-1; d_gene: .; v_gene: TRBV7-9; abundance: few; CDR3nt: TGTGCCAGCAGCTTGCGGAATGAGCAGTTCTTC; CDR3aa: CASSLRNEQFF
j_gene: TRBJ2-2; d_gene: .; v_gene: TRBV29-1; abundance: .; CDR3nt: TGCAGCGTTGGTCTCCGAGACGGGAGGCTGTTTTTT; CDR3aa: CSVGLRDGRLFF
j_gene: TRBJ2-3; d_gene: .; v_gene: TRBV9; abundance: .; CDR3nt: TGTGCCAGCAGCGAGCAACTTAGCACAGATACGCAGTATTTT; CDR3aa: CASSEQLSTDTQYF
j_gene: TRBJ1-1; d_gene: .; v_gene: TRBV30; abundance: few; CDR3nt: TGTGCCTGGAGTGTACTTGCTGAGGCTTTCTTT; CDR3aa: CAWSVLAEAFF
j_gene: TRBJ2-3; d_gene: .; v_gene: TRBV29-1; abundance: .; CDR3nt: TGCAGCGTTGCAAGCAGGGGCCCAGATACGCAGTATTTT; CDR3aa: CSVASRGPDTQYF
j_gene: TRBJ2-2; d_gene: .; v_gene: TRBV23-1; abundance: .; CDR3nt: TGCGCCAGCATTAACAGGGATGGGCACACCGGGGAGCTGTTTTTT; CDR3aa: CASINRDGHTGELFF
j_gene: TRBJ2-3; d_gene: .; v_gene: TRBV9; abundance: .; CDR3nt: TGTGCCAGCAGCGGAGACACCCTCGGCACAGATACGCAGTATTTT; CDR3aa: CASSGDTLGTDTQYF
j_gene: TRBJ2-5; d_gene: TRBD2; v_gene: TRBV5-1; abundance: few; CDR3nt: TGCGCCAGCAGCGCGGGACTAGCGGGAGAGACCCAGTACTTC; CDR3aa: CASSAGLAGETQYF
j_gene: TRBJ1-5; d_gene: .; v_gene: TRBV2; abundance: .; CDR3nt: TGTGCCAGCGGGGACGCTAGCAATCAGCCCCAGCATTTT; CDR3aa: CASGDASNQPQHF
j_gene: TRBJ2-1; d_gene: .; v_gene: TRBV5-1; abundance: few; CDR3nt: TGCGCCAGCAGAGCCGGCAATGAGCAGTTCTTC; CDR3aa: CASRAGNEQFF
j_gene: TRBJ1-4; d_gene: .; v_gene: TRBV4-1; abundance: .; CDR3nt: TGCGCCAGCAGCCCCCGGGTTAGAGCTAATGAAAAACTGTTTTTT; CDR3aa: CASSPRVRANEKLFF
j_gene: TRBJ2-3; d_gene: .; v_gene: TRBV7-2; abundance: few; CDR3nt: TGTGCCAGCAGCCCAACGGTGTCTAGCACAGATACGCAGTATTTT; CDR3aa: CASSPTVSSTDTQYF
j_gene: TRBJ2-3; d_gene: .; v_gene: TRBV19; abundance: .; CDR3nt: TGTGCCAGTAGTGGGTCTCGGGGGATGCGGACGCAGTATTTT; CDR3aa: CASSGSRGMRTQYF
j_gene: TRBJ1-1; d_gene: .; v_gene: TRBV18; abundance: many; CDR3nt: TGTGCCAGCTCACCAAAGGGGAACACTGAAGCTTTCTTT; CDR3aa: CASSPKGNTEAFF
j_gene: TRBJ2-7; d_gene: TRBD2; v_gene: TRBV4-1; abundance: few; CDR3nt: TGCGCCAGCAGCCGGGGGGGTCCGTTGAGGACTTACGAGCAGTACTTC; CDR3aa: CASSRGGPLRTYEQYF
j_gene: TRBJ2-2; d_gene: TRBD1; v_gene: TRBV30; abundance: few; CDR3nt: TGTGCCTGGCCGGGACAGATGAACACCGGGGAGCTGTTTTTT; CDR3aa: CAWPGQMNTGELFF
j_gene: TRBJ2-1; d_gene: .; v_gene: TRBV11-3; abundance: few; CDR3nt: TGTGCCAGCAGCTTAGGGGCAGCTTACAATGAGCAGTTCTTC; CDR3aa: CASSLGAAYNEQFF
j_gene: TRBJ2-1; d_gene: TRBD1; v_gene: TRBV6-5; abundance: few; CDR3nt: TGTGCCAGCAGCGGACAGGGCCTGAGCGGGCAGTTCTTC; CDR3aa: CASSGQGLSGQFF
j_gene: TRBJ2-5; d_gene: TRBD2; v_gene: TRBV23-1; abundance: many; CDR3nt: TGCGCCAGCAGTCAGGCGGCTAGCGGGAGAGAGACCCAGTACTTC; CDR3aa: CASSQAASGRETQYF
j_gene: TRBJ2-1; d_gene: TRBD1; v_gene: TRBV18; abundance: .; CDR3nt: TGTGCCAGCTCACCCCGACAGGGCCTAGGGAGCTCCTACAATGAGCAGTTCTTC; CDR3aa: CASSPRQGLGSSYNEQFF
j_gene: TRBJ1-4; d_gene: .; v_gene: TRBV25-1; abundance: .; CDR3nt: TGTGCCAGCAGTGACGGTGCGCGACTGTTTTTT; CDR3aa: CASSDGARLFF
j_gene: TRBJ2-2; d_gene: .; v_gene: TRBV29-1; abundance: .; CDR3nt: TGCAGCGCTGGGGGTACGAACACCGGGGAGCTGTTTTTT; CDR3aa: CSAGGTNTGELFF
j_gene: TRBJ2-5; d_gene: .; v_gene: TRBV6-6; abundance: .; CDR3nt: TGTGCCAGCAGTTACTCTTTGGAGACCCAGTACTTC; CDR3aa: CASSYSLETQYF
j_gene: TRBJ2-2; d_gene: TRBD2; v_gene: TRBV10-3; abundance: few; CDR3nt: TGTGCCATCAGTGGACTAGCGGCCCTGAACACCGGGGAGCTGTTTTTT; CDR3aa: CAISGLAALNTGELFF
j_gene: TRBJ1-2; d_gene: TRBD1; v_gene: TRBV5-1; abundance: .; CDR3nt: TGCGCCAGCAGCTCGGGACAGGGTGATGGCTACACCTTC; CDR3aa: CASSSGQGDGYTF
j_gene: TRBJ1-1; d_gene: .; v_gene: TRBV5-1; abundance: few; CDR3nt: TGCGCCAGCAGTCGATACGAGGCAACATCCTCCCTGAACACTGAAGCTTTCTTT; CDR3aa: CASSRYEATSSLNTEAFF
j_gene: TRBJ2-5; d_gene: TRBD2; v_gene: TRBV7-2; abundance: few; CDR3nt: TGTGCCAGCAGCAGGGGACTAGCGGGGCAAGAGACCCAGTACTTC; CDR3aa: CASSRGLAGQETQYF
j_gene: TRBJ2-3; d_gene: TRBD2; v_gene: TRBV6-5; abundance: .; CDR3nt: TGTGCCAGCAGTTATCAACCTAGCGGGAGCGCAGATACGCAGTATTTT; CDR3aa: CASSYQPSGSADTQYF
j_gene: TRBJ2-3; d_gene: TRBD2; v_gene: TRBV19; abundance: .; CDR3nt: TGTGCCAGTAGGATAGCGGGAACCACAGATACGCAGTATTTT; CDR3aa: CASRIAGTTDTQYF
j_gene: TRBJ2-1; d_gene: TRBD2; v_gene: TRBV7-9; abundance: .; CDR3nt: TGTGCCAGCAGCTTAGCTCTCCTAGCGGGGTTAAATGAGCAGTTCTTC; CDR3aa: CASSLALLAGLNEQFF
j_gene: TRBJ2-5; d_gene: .; v_gene: TRBV6-1; abundance: few; CDR3nt: TGTGCCAGCAGTGAAGGGGCTGCGAACCAAGAGACCCAGTACTTC; CDR3aa: CASSEGAANQETQYF
j_gene: TRBJ2-5; d_gene: .; v_gene: TRBV7-9; abundance: few; CDR3nt: TGTGCCAGCAGCTTGGGGAGTGGCGAGACCCAGTACTTC; CDR3aa: CASSLGSGETQYF